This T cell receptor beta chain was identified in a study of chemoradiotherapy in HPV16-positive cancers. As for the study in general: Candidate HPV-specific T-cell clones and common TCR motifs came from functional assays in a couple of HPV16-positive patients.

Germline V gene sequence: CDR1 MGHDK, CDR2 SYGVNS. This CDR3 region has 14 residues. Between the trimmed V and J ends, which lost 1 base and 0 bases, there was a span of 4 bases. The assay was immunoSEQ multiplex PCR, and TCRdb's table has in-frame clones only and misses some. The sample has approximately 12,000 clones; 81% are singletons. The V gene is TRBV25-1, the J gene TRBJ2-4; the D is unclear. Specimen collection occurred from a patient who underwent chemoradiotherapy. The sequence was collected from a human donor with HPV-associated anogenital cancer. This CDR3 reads CASSEWGAKNIQYF. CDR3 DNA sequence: TGTGCCAGCAGTGAATGGGGAGCCAAAAACATTCAGTACTTC.